Following are 27 T cell receptor beta chains from one sample sequenced in a study of persistence of HIV-infected CD4 T cells. No antigen has been identified for these receptors. Lysates of CMV-infected fibroblasts at 10 ug/mL stimulated these cells. CD40L-negative CD69-negative CD45RO-high memory CD4+ T cells were sorted as populations depleted of antigen-responding cells. The immunoSEQ assay was version 4, run in survey mode. Here immunoSEQ multiplex PCR was the method, and the copy in TCRdb shows in-frame clones only, minus some. The sample contains approximately 26,000 clones, around 80% of which appear only once. Sequenced material: CD4+ T cells sorted from PBMCs after roughly 19-hour stimulation, taken from a patient who received antiretroviral therapy. These receptors all come from an adult woman with HIV who was CMV-seropositive.

This chain connects TRBV5-1 to TRBJ2-7, with D hard to call. The CDR3 runs 15 residues. Germline lookup yields CDR1 SGHRS and CDR2 YFSETQ. V lost 5 bases and J lost 0, with 15 bases in between. CDR3 DNA: TGCGCCAGCAGATATGAGGCTCAGGTCTCCTACGAGCAGTACTTC. This translates into CASRYEAQVSYEQYF.

The chain combines TRBV7-8 with TRBJ1-1; D is possibly TRBD1 (5 bases). The CDR3 contains 14 residues. Trimming removed 0 bases from V and 5 bases from J, with 10 bases in between. Looked up from germline, CDR1 is SGHVS and CDR2 is FQNEAQ. As DNA, the CDR3 is TGTGCCAGCAGCTTAGCAGGGACGAGTACTGAAGCTTTCTTT. Translating it yields CASSLAGTSTEAFF. Drawing the rest from reference TRBV7-8 and TRBJ1-1, the complete variable domain is GAGVSQSPRYKVAKRGQDVALRCDPISGHVSLFWYQQALGQGPEFLTYFQNEAQLDKSGLPSDRFFAERPEGSVSTLKIQRTQQEDSAVYLCASSLAGTSTEAFFGQGTRLTVV.

The V and J genes are TRBV3-1 (or the pseudogene TRBV3-2) and TRBJ1-1; maybe TRBD1 (5 bases). CDR3 length: 14 residues. Trimming left V 7 bases short and J 1 base short, with 13 bases between. The germline gives CDR1 LGHDT, CDR2 YNNKEL (reference sequence). CDR3 coding DNA: TGTGCCAGCATCGACAGCCGGAGGAACACTGAAGCTTTCTTT. Protein: CASIDSRRNTEAFF.

This clone was recorded once. V is TRBV7-2 and J is TRBJ2-2; tentative D call: TRBD2 (5 bases). The CDR3 is made up of 16 amino acids. The V end was cut by 5 bases, the J end by 0 bases, with 13 bases between. CDR1 is SGHTA and CDR2 is FQGNSA in the germline V gene. The CDR3, as DNA: TGTGCCAGCAGCCGGGGTGCGCGGACGAACACCGGGGAGCTGTTTTTT. This sequence encodes CASSRGARTNTGELFF.

The CDR3 coding sequence is TGTGCCACCAGCAGAGATGGGAGGGGGGGAGGAGGTCTAGAGACCCAGTACTTC. Protein: CATSRDGRGGGGLETQYF. The chain combines TRBV15 with TRBJ2-5; possibly TRBD2 for D (7 bases). Trimming pared 0 bases from V and 4 bases from J, leaving 21 bases between. The germline V gene has CDR1 LNHNV and CDR2 YYDKDF (reference sequence). This CDR3 is built from 18 residues.

The V call is TRBV2, the J call TRBJ2-1, with a weak D call TRBD2 (6 bases). The CDR3 extends over 16 amino acids. Trimming cost V 2 bases and J 0 bases, with 11 bases left between them. CDR1 is SNHLY and CDR2 is FYNNEI in the germline V gene. The CDR3 bases are TGTGCCAGCAGTGAACCGGGACTTTCCTCCTACAATGAGCAGTTCTTC. Its protein is CASSEPGLSSYNEQFF. The variable domain in full, with the rest retrieved from reference TRBV2 and TRBJ2-1, is EPEVTQTPSHQVTQMGQEVILRCVPISNHLYFYWYRQILGQKVEFLVSFYNNEISEKSEIFDDQFSVERPDGSNFTLKIRSTKLEDSAMYFCASSEPGLSSYNEQFFGPGTRLTVL.

This chain joins TRBV12-3 or TRBV12-4 and TRBJ2-1; D may be TRBD1 (6 bases). V dropped 5 bases and J dropped 12 bases, with 14 bases sitting between them. The CDR3 runs to 12 residues. The CDR3 reads CASSPGVGAQFF. In DNA form, the CDR3 reads TGTGCCAGCAGTCCAGGGGTCGGAGCGCAGTTCTTC.

The V call is TRBV27, the J call TRBJ2-6; D is tentatively TRBD1 or TRBD2 (5 bases each). Trimming removed 0 bases at V and 0 bases at J, with 21 bases between. In germline, CDR1 is MNHEY, CDR2 SMNVEV (reference sequence). There are 21 residues in the CDR3. CDR3 residues: CASSLSFVRDGVSSGANVLTF. The CDR3 nucleotides are TGTGCCAGCAGTTTATCATTTGTTAGGGACGGTGTAAGCTCTGGGGCCAACGTCCTGACTTTC. Supplemented by reference TRBV27 and TRBJ2-6, the full variable domain reads EAQVTQNPRYLITVTGKKLTVTCSQNMNHEYMSWYRQDPGLGLRQIYYSMNVEVTDKGDVPEGYKVSRKEKRNFPLILESPSPNQTSLYFCASSLSFVRDGVSSGANVLTFGAGSRLTVL.

This chain links TRBV6-5 with TRBJ1-1; D not certain. From germline, CDR1 is MNHEY and CDR2 SVGAGI. The V and J ends lost 6 bases and 1 base respectively, with 9 bases between them. The CDR3 covers 13 residues. The CDR3 DNA sequence: TGTGCCAGCAGCAAATTACAGAACACTGAAGCTTTCTTT. It specifies CASSKLQNTEAFF.

The chain carries TRBV6-1 and TRBJ1-1; 8 bases match TRBD1. Unmatched junction bases numbered 11, after V lost 4 bases and J lost 4 bases. Germline V gene sequence: CDR1 MNHNS, CDR2 SASEGT. This CDR3 has 16 amino acids. Here the CDR3 DNA reads TGTGCCAGCAGTGTAGACTACAGGGGGGGCCGCACTGAAGCTTTCTTT. Its protein product is CASSVDYRGGRTEAFF.

The chain carries TRBV5-1 and TRBJ1-5; 12 nucleotides agree with TRBD1. The CDR3 is 15 residues long. The germline V gene has CDR1 SGHRS and CDR2 YFSETQ. With 4 bases clipped from V and 7 bases from J, the junction kept 6 bases outside the gene matches. The CDR3 nucleotides read TGCGCCAGCAGCCCGGGACAGGGGGCGGGACAGCCCCAGCATTTT. Its translation: CASSPGQGAGQPQHF.

The chain carries TRBV7-9 and TRBJ1-2, with 9 bases that match TRBD1. The CDR3 runs 12 residues. V trimming: 7 bases; J trimming: 4 bases; junction bases outside the gene matches: 1. Germline V CDR1 and CDR2: SEHNR, FQNEAQ (reference sequence). In DNA, the CDR3 is TGTGCCAGCACGACAGGGGGCTATGGCTACACCTTC. Translated: CASTTGGYGYTF. Combining the CDR3 with reference TRBV7-9 and TRBJ1-2 gives the whole variable domain DTGVSQNPRHKITKRGQNVTFRCDPISEHNRLYWYRQTLGQGPEFLTYFQNEAQLEKSRLLSDRFSAERPKGSFSTLEIQRTEQGDSAMYLCASTTGGYGYTFGSGTRLTVV.

The chain uses TRBV29-1 and TRBJ2-3; no clear D gene. Trimming shortened V by 5 bases and J by 0 bases, and 12 bases separated the two germline ends. Germline-derived CDR1 and CDR2 are SQVTM and ANQGSEA. There are 14 residues in the CDR3. The DNA of the CDR3 is TGCAGCGTTAAGAGAGACATGAGCACAGATACGCAGTATTTT. This gives the protein CSVKRDMSTDTQYF.

This clone was seen more than once but under ten times. The chain joins TRBV6-5 to TRBJ1-6, with D unclear. The germline gives CDR1 MNHEY, CDR2 SVGAGI. V lost 2 bases to trimming and J lost 1 base, with 6 bases between them. There are 15 residues in the CDR3. The CDR3 region has the DNA TGTGCCAGCAGTTACAGGGAATCCTATAATTCACCCCTCCACTTT. Translated, it gives CASSYRESYNSPLHF.

V and J are TRBV24-1 and TRBJ2-7; either TRBD1 or TRBD2 may fit D (6 bases each). The V end lost 4 bases, the J end lost 0 bases, and 21 bases lay between the germline ends. Germline V gives CDR1 KGHDR, CDR2 SFDVKD. The CDR3 runs to 18 residues. The CDR3 DNA reads TGTGCCACCAGTGACCCGATTACGGAGGGACATCCCTCCTACGAGCAGTACGTC. It is translated as CATSDPITEGHPSYEQYV.

The chain employs TRBV9 and TRBJ1-1; D is unresolved. Trimming shortened V by 0 bases and J by 8 bases, and 14 bases separated the two germline ends. This CDR3 has 14 residues. The germline V gene has CDR1 SGDLS and CDR2 YYNGEE. The CDR3 protein is CASSVEVGRAEAFF. The DNA of the CDR3 is TGTGCCAGCAGCGTAGAGGTCGGGAGGGCGGAAGCTTTCTTT.

This rearrangement joins TRBV6-1 to TRBJ2-7; D is uncertain. CDR3 length: 16 amino acids. From germline, CDR1 is MNHNS and CDR2 SASEGT. V was pared by 2 bases and J by 0 bases, with 14 bases between. CDR3 nucleotide sequence: TGTGCCAGCAGTGAACGAATAACCGGAAGCTCCTACGAGCAGTACTTC. This encodes CASSERITGSSYEQYF.

The chain recombines TRBV5-1 with TRBJ1-1; D is unclear. This CDR3 comprises 15 residues. Deletions cut 1 base from V and 1 base from J, with 11 bases between. Per germline, CDR1 SGHRS and CDR2 YFSETQ. CDR3 coding DNA: TGCGCCAGCAGCTTGTCACAAGTATCGAACACTGAAGCTTTCTTT. It is translated as CASSLSQVSNTEAFF.

The chain is built from TRBV7-7 and TRBJ2-5, with 9 positions matching TRBD1. The germline gives CDR1 SSHAT, CDR2 FNYEAQ (reference sequence). This CDR3 region has 15 residues. V trimming: 5 bases; J trimming: 5 bases; junction bases outside the gene matches: 9. CDR3 DNA: TGTGCCAGCAGCACCCGGACAGGGGTTTTTGAGACCCAGTACTTC. Protein sequence: CASSTRTGVFETQYF.

The rearrangement links TRBV30 to TRBJ1-4; D call uncertain. CDR1 and CDR2 (germline): GTSNPN, SVGIG (reference sequence). CDR3 length: 12 amino acids. V lost 1 base, J lost 8 bases, and 8 bases lay in between. CDR3 coding DNA: TGTGCCTGGAGTGGGTCATACGAAAAACTGTTTTTT. Amino acids: CAWSGSYEKLFF.

The chain has TRBV13 and TRBJ2-6; TRBD1 aligns across 11 bases. The CDR3 contains 17 residues. Germline V gene lookup returns CDR1 PRHDT and CDR2 FYEKMQ (reference sequence). Trimming at V came to 5 bases and at J to 3 bases, leaving 6 bases not matched to a gene. This CDR3 reads CASSLRTGGYGANVLTF. DNA of the CDR3: TGTGCCAGCAGCCTCCGGACAGGGGGCTATGGGGCCAACGTCCTGACTTTC.

The rearrangement joins TRBV28 to TRBJ1-1, with TRBD1 identical over 7 bases. This CDR3 contains 14 residues. J gave up 4 bases and V 2 bases, and 4 bases lay outside the gene matches. Per germline, CDR1 MDHEN and CDR2 SYDVKM. The CDR3 DNA reads as TGTGCCAGCAGTTTAGTGTCAGGGGGCACTGAAGCTTTCTTT. This sequence encodes CASSLVSGGTEAFF.

The rearrangement links TRBV6-6 to TRBJ2-7; no clear D gene. This CDR3 region has 13 residues. V gave up 2 bases and J gave up 5 bases, with 10 bases separating them. Per germline, CDR1 MNHNY and CDR2 SVGAGI (reference sequence). Written as DNA, the CDR3 is TGTGCCAGCAGTTACGGACGAGAGCACGAGCAGTACGTC. Its translation: CASSYGREHEQYV.

The rearrangement links TRBV5-4 to TRBJ1-3, with TRBD1 matching 10 bases. The CDR3 runs to 14 residues. The V gene's germline CDR1 is SGHNT and CDR2 YYREEE (reference sequence). Germline trimming cut 2 bases from V and 7 bases from J; bases unmatched to any gene: 3. Written as DNA, the CDR3 is TGTGCCAGCAGCTTAACGGACAGGGGGAACACCATATATTTT. This sequence encodes CASSLTDRGNTIYF.

The chain carries TRBV5-4 and TRBJ2-3, with a possible D match to TRBD1 (5 bases). V dropped 4 bases and J dropped 0 bases, with 15 bases sitting between them. CDR1 and CDR2 from the germline V gene are SGHNT and YYREEE (reference sequence). The CDR3 totals 16 residues. The CDR3 nucleotides are TGTGCCAGCAGCAACAGACAGAAAACCAGCACAGATACGCAGTATTTT. This gives the protein CASSNRQKTSTDTQYF.

The gene calls are TRBV5-1 and TRBJ2-3; D might be TRBD2 (5 bases). Per germline, CDR1 SGHRS and CDR2 YFSETQ. CDR3 length: 15 amino acids. V gave up 0 bases and J gave up 0 bases, with 8 bases separating them. CDR3: CASSLAGSSTDTQYF. DNA for the CDR3: TGCGCCAGCAGCTTGGCTGGGAGCAGCACAGATACGCAGTATTTT.

This chain joins TRBV5-1 and TRBJ1-3, with 7 bases that match TRBD1. Germline CDR1 and CDR2: SGHRS and YFSETQ. The CDR3 extends over 15 amino acids. J gave up 0 bases and V 2 bases, and 2 bases lay outside the gene matches. This chain's CDR3 is CASSLQGISGNTIYF. As DNA, the CDR3 is TGCGCCAGCAGCTTACAGGGGATCTCTGGAAACACCATATATTTT.